The 10 T cell receptor beta chains in this list originate from one sample, sequenced in a study of T-cell reconstitution after alpha-beta-depleted transplantation in children. A TCRbeta library incorporating unique molecular identifiers was prepared. TCRdb re-called the PCR reads with MiXCR, one entry per CDR3 protein. Among approximately 500,000 distinct CDR3 sequences listed, approximately 30% were seen once. The sample in question was PBMCs, obtained before TCRalphabeta/CD19-depleted stem cell transplant. Receptor source: a boy in the first two years of life with Wiskott-Aldrich syndrome, due to receive a stem cell transplant.

J is TRBJ2-1 and V is TRBV12-3 or TRBV12-4; no clear D gene. Trimming pared 2 bases from V and 3 bases from J, leaving 8 bases between. The CDR3 contains 14 residues. This CDR3 reads CASSLRAGYNEQFF. CDR3 in DNA: TGTGCCAGCAGTTTACGGGCAGGCTACAATGAGCAGTTCTTC.

The chain is built from TRBV6-5 and TRBJ2-1; D remains ambiguous. V shed 2 bases and J shed 6 bases, with 14 bases lying between them. Per germline, CDR1 MNHEY and CDR2 SVGAGI. The CDR3 totals 15 residues. This CDR3 is CASSYTRKIGNEQFF. The CDR3 nucleotides are TGTGCCAGCAGTTACACAAGAAAAATAGGCAATGAGCAGTTCTTC.

The V and J genes are TRBV20-1 and TRBJ2-7; the D gene is possibly TRBD2 (5 bases). Germline CDR1 DFQATT, CDR2 SNEGSKA (reference sequence). Trimming removed 0 bases from V and 0 bases from J, with 9 bases in between. The CDR3 sequence is 14 residues long. The CDR3 here is CSARDWRSSYEQYF. CDR3 coding DNA: TGCAGTGCTAGAGATTGGAGGAGCTCCTACGAGCAGTACTTC.

The V call is TRBV20-1, the J call TRBJ2-5; D is perhaps TRBD2 (6 bases). The V end was cut by 0 bases, the J end by 6 bases, with 17 bases between. CDR3 length equals 15 residues. The germline V gene has CDR1 DFQATT and CDR2 SNEGSKA (reference sequence). CDR3 protein: CSARDRELGVKTQYF. CDR3 DNA: TGCAGTGCTAGAGATCGGGAGCTAGGGGTAAAGACCCAGTACTTC.

The chain recombines TRBV20-1 with TRBJ2-1; 7 bases map to TRBD2. J lost 4 bases, V lost 1 base, and 7 bases had no gene match. The CDR3 runs to 15 residues. The germline gives CDR1 DFQATT, CDR2 SNEGSKA (reference sequence). CDR3 DNA: TGCAGTGCTAGAGCCAAGCGGGACCTATACAATGAGCAGTTCTTC. Its translation: CSARAKRDLYNEQFF.

The CDR3 DNA reads TGTGCCAGCAGTCCCCTTAGACTAGCGGGAGGTAATGAGCAGTACTTC. This translates into CASSPLRLAGGNEQYF. V and J are TRBV3-1 and TRBJ2-5; 13 bases match TRBD2. Germline lookup yields CDR1 LGHDT and CDR2 YNNKEL (reference sequence). Trimming at V came to 6 bases and at J to 11 bases, leaving 15 bases not matched to a gene. The CDR3 is made up of 16 amino acids.

This clonotype appeared a few times. The junction and the germline gene differ at one end; a read error may be behind it. The chain is built from TRBV10-2 and TRBJ1-5; D is unresolved. The CDR3 spans 16 residues. Germline lookup yields CDR1 WSHSY and CDR2 SAAADI. The DNA for the CDR3 is TGCGCCAGCAGTGATGTCGGTGCGGGTAGCCATCAGCCCCAGCATTTT. Translation: CASSDVGAGSHQPQHF.

This chain joins TRBV5-1 and TRBJ2-3; TRBD2 matches at 10 bases. The length of the CDR3 is 17 residues. Germline V CDR1 and CDR2: SGHRS, YFSETQ. Losses at the gene ends were 2 bases for V and 5 bases for J; bases not matched to a gene: 11. For the CDR3, the DNA is TGCGCCAGCAGCTTAATGGCTAGCGGGAGCATTATAGATACGCAGTATTTT. It is translated as CASSLMASGSIIDTQYF. Variable domain in full (rest from reference TRBV5-1 and TRBJ2-3): KAGVTQTPRYLIKTRGQQVTLSCSPISGHRSVSWYQQTPGQGLQFLFEYFSETQRNKGNFPGRFSGRQFSNSRSEMNVSTLELGDSALYLCASSLMASGSIIDTQYFGPGTRLTVL.

This clonotype occurred a few times. The chain is built from TRBV10-3 and TRBJ2-4; D is possibly TRBD1 (6 bases). The V end was cut by 0 bases, the J end by 7 bases, with 13 bases between. Germline-derived CDR1 and CDR2 are ENHRY and SYGVKD. The CDR3 length is 15 residues. The CDR3 reads CAISESNRVSNIQYF. The CDR3 DNA reads as TGTGCCATCAGTGAGTCGAACAGGGTATCGAACATTCAGTACTTC.

CDR3 region: CAISEGGSNIQYF. The DNA for the CDR3 is TGTGCCATCAGTGAGGGGGGGAGCAACATTCAGTACTTC. The rearrangement uses TRBV10-3 and TRBJ2-4; D possibly corresponds to TRBD2 (6 bases). V shed 2 bases and J shed 7 bases, with 9 bases lying between them. This CDR3 contains 13 residues. Germline V CDR1 and CDR2: ENHRY, SYGVKD.